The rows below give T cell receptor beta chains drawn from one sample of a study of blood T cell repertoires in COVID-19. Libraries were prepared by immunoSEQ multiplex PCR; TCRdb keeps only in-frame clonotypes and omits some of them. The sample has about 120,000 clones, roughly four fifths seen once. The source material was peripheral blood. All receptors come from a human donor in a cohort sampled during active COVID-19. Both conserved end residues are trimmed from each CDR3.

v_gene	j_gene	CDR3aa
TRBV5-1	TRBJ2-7	ASSPRDRGFHEQY
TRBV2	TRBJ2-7	ASSLLGQGAYEQY
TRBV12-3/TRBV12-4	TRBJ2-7	ASSLRGEQY
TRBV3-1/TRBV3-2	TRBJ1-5	ASSQDGQSGAQH
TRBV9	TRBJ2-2	ASSDRYTGELF
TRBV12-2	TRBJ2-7	ASRLGVPLEQY
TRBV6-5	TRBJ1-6	ASSYYQGAYNSPLH
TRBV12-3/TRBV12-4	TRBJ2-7	ASSSEGAVKQY
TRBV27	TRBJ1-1	ASSFSPGLNTEAF
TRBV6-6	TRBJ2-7	ASSYSGQVPDEQY
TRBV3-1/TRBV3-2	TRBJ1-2	ASSQDFNTRRYGYT
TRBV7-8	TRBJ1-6	ASRSTGGGSPLH
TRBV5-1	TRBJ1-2	ASSSGQLGGYT